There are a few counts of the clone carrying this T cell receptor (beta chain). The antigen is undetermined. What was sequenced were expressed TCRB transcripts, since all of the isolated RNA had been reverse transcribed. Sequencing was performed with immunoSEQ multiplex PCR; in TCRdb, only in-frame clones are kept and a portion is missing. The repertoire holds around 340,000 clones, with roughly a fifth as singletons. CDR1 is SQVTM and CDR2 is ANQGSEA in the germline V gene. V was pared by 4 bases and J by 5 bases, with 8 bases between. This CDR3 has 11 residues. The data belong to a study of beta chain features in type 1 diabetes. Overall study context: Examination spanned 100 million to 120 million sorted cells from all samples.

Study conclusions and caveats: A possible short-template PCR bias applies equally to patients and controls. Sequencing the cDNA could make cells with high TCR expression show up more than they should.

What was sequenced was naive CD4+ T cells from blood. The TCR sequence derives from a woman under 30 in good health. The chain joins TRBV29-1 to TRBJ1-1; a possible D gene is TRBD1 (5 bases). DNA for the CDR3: TGCAGCGTTGTGGGGGGGACTGAAGCTTTCTTT. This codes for CSVVGGTEAFF.